Here is one T cell receptor beta chain with its context. The data stem from a study of blood T cell repertoires in COVID-19. Study-level background: Samples of COVID-19 (acute and convalescent) were obtained from the United States, Italy and Spain. T cells, B-cell-depleted T cells, or PBMCs provided the cDNA or gDNA that served as material.

Per the study methods: Reference gene primer amplification in the assay estimated nucleated cell counts. Only in-frame clones appear in the TCRdb table, and some are missing; sequencing was by immunoSEQ multiplex PCR. That table is the source of V, J and clone size, and D and trimming were worked out from the DNA. Found here are about 280,000 clones, about 80% of them singletons; the top ten hold over 9%. V trimming: 7 bases; J trimming: 5 bases; junction bases outside the gene matches: 4. There are 13 residues in the CDR3. Germline CDR1 reads SQVTM; CDR2 reads ANQGSEA. The sequence was collected from a woman aged 50 to 60 who had recovered from COVID-19. The chain recombines TRBV29-1 with TRBJ2-1; 11 bases fit TRBD1. The sequencing input was peripheral blood. CDR3 DNA: TGCAGCGGGGACAGGGGGTCTAACAATGAGCAGTTCTTC. Its translation: CSGDRGSNNEQFF.